This T cell receptor (beta chain) was sequenced in a study of T-cell memory formation after mild COVID-19. This CDR3 is 15 amino acids long. V gave up 5 bases and J gave up 3 bases; unmatched junction bases: 4. Looked up from germline, CDR1 is LNHDA and CDR2 is SQIVND (reference sequence). TCRdb independently ran MiXCR on the 5' RACE reads; one entry per CDR3 protein. This repertoire shows hundreds of thousands of distinct CDR3 sequences, under 20% found once; its top ten account for more than 10%. Sequenced input: PBMCs or a T cell subset sorted from them (not recorded which). This sequence originates from an adult woman who had mild COVID-19 (a few samples of this study predate the infection). Cell type and time point are not known. The chain combines TRBV19 with TRBJ2-7; 13 nucleotides line up with TRBD2. CDR3 sequence (DNA): TGTGCCAGTAGTTGGACTAGCGGGGGCCACTACGAGCAGTACTTC. Translating gives CASSWTSGGHYEQYF.